Below are 10 T cell receptor beta chains sequenced from a single sample in a study of spatial heterogeneity in lung cancer. Time point specified: sample taken at primary tumor resection. TCRdb itself ran the 5' RACE reads through MiXCR, one entry per CDR3 protein. The sample includes some 7,800 distinct CDR3 sequences, 8.5% to 10% seen only once; the top ten take roughly half. The sample consisted of PBMCs, taken at surgery. The receptors shown here come from a male donor with early-stage non-small cell lung cancer.

This clonotype qualifies as medium-sized. CDR3 nucleotide sequence: TGCGCCAGCAGCCAAGTTATGGTCTCCCCAGATACGCAGTATTTT. It yields the protein CASSQVMVSPDTQYF. The V call is TRBV4-1, the J call TRBJ2-3; D is unresolved. Germline loops: CDR1 MGHRA, CDR2 YSYEKL. The ends were cut back, 1 base at V and 4 bases at J, with 12 bases in the middle. This CDR3 has 15 residues.

Ten or more counts support this clonotype. The chain recombines TRBV7-9 with TRBJ2-7, with 7 bases matching TRBD1. Per germline, CDR1 SEHNR and CDR2 FQNEAQ (reference sequence). V shed 2 bases and J 5 bases; nucleotides not matched to a gene: 6. The CDR3 has 14 amino acids. The CDR3 is CASSLSGQADEQYF. CDR3 in DNA: TGTGCCAGCAGCTTATCTGGACAGGCAGACGAGCAGTACTTC. The full variable domain, its missing parts supplied by reference TRBV7-9 and TRBJ2-7, is DTGVSQNPRHKITKRGQNVTFRCDPISEHNRLYWYRQTLGQGPEFLTYFQNEAQLEKSRLLSDRFSAERPKGSFSTLEIQRTEQGDSAMYLCASSLSGQADEQYFGPGTRLTVT.

In its sample, this clonotype was seen many times. The chain recombines TRBV5-1 with TRBJ2-1; TRBD1 aligns across 7 bases. This CDR3 is 14 amino acids long. Germline lookup yields CDR1 SGHRS and CDR2 YFSETQ. With V trimmed by 2 bases and J by 1 base, 0 bases remained unmatched. The CDR3 DNA follows: TGCGCCAGCAGCTTACAGGGGTCCTACAATGAGCAGTTCTTC. Amino acid sequence: CASSLQGSYNEQFF.

This clonotype was seen ten or more times. The rearrangement links TRBV11-2 to TRBJ1-5; D gene ambiguous. The CDR3 spans 13 residues. Germline V gene lookup returns CDR1 SGHAT and CDR2 FQNNGV. Trimming took off 1 base at V and 6 bases at J, with 7 bases between the two ends. The CDR3 bases are TGTGCCAGCAGCTTAGGTTGGGGTCAGCCCCAGCATTTT. It encodes CASSLGWGQPQHF.

This clonotype was detected many times. V usage is TRBV11-2 and J usage is TRBJ1-1; D not resolved. V was shortened by 4 bases and J by 3 bases, with 6 bases between the two germline ends. There are 12 residues in the CDR3. Germline CDR1 is SGHAT and CDR2 is FQNNGV. The CDR3 loop is CASSSQYTEAFF. CDR3 bases: TGTGCCAGCAGCTCTCAGTACACTGAAGCTTTCTTT.

This clonotype came up many times. The chain combines TRBV4-3 with TRBJ1-1; TRBD1 is a possible D gene (6 bases). V dropped 0 bases and J dropped 5 bases, with 7 bases sitting between them. CDR1 is LGHNA, CDR2 YSLEER, per germline. CDR3 length: 13 residues. The CDR3 DNA sequence: TGCGCCAGCAGCCAAGACAGGGGTACTGAAGCTTTCTTT. This gives the protein CASSQDRGTEAFF.

This clonotype rates as medium-sized. The chain combines TRBV4-1 with TRBJ2-4; TRBD2 aligns across 8 bases. Germline-derived CDR1 and CDR2 are MGHRA and YSYEKL. V shed 4 bases and J 6 bases; nucleotides not matched to a gene: 11. The CDR3 is 16 residues long. The CDR3 loop reads CASSPIGREDRNIQYF. CDR3 DNA: TGCGCCAGCAGCCCAATCGGGCGGGAGGATCGAAACATTCAGTACTTC.

This clonotype was seen many times. The DNA is left out, because the CDR3 cannot be placed on it with certainty; the CDR3 is given as TCRdb lists it. The rearrangement joins TRBV7-5 to TRBJ2-1; the table names TRBD2, a call not compared with the DNA. TRBV7-5 is listed as a pseudogene. The CDR3 length equals 19 residues, ends included. CDR3 residues: CISVSEAHRGTSSYNEQFF.

The gene calls are TRBV6-2 or TRBV6-3 and TRBJ2-2, with unresolved D. The CDR3 totals 13 residues. Germline CDR1 MNHEY, CDR2 SVGEGT. V was clipped by 7 bases and J by 1 base, with 7 bases between them. The CDR3 spells CASTRQNTGELFF. Here the CDR3 DNA reads TGTGCCAGCACGAGACAGAACACCGGGGAGCTGTTTTTT.

This clonotype was recorded many times. This chain joins TRBV6-2 or TRBV6-3 and TRBJ2-2; 12 positions agree with TRBD1. Trimming removed 6 bases from V and 7 bases from J; junction bases left unmatched: 6. The CDR3 contains 15 residues. Germline assignment: CDR1 MNHEY and CDR2 SVGEGT. CDR3 protein: CASRTGTGGFGELFF. The CDR3 DNA sequence: TGTGCCAGCAGAACCGGGACAGGGGGCTTCGGGGAGCTGTTTTTT.